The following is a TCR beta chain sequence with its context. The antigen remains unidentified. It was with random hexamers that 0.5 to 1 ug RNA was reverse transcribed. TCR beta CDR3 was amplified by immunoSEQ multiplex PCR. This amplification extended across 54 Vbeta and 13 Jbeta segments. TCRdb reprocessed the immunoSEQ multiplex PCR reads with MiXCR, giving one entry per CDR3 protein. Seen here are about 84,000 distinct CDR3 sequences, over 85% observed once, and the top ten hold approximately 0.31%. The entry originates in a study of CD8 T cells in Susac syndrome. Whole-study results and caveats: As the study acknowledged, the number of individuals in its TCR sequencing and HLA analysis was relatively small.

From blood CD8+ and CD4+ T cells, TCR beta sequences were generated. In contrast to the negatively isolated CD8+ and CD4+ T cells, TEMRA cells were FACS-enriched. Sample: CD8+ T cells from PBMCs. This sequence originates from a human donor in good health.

The CDR3 DNA follows: TGTGCCAGCAGCTTAACGGAAGGGGTTGCCACCGGGGAGCTGTTTTTT. Its translation is CASSLTEGVATGELFF. The chain joins TRBV7-3 to TRBJ2-2, with D tentatively TRBD1 (5 bases). With 0 bases removed from V and 4 bases from J, the gap between germline ends came to 12 bases. This CDR3 comprises 16 residues. CDR1 and CDR2 from the germline V gene are SGHTA and FQGTGA.